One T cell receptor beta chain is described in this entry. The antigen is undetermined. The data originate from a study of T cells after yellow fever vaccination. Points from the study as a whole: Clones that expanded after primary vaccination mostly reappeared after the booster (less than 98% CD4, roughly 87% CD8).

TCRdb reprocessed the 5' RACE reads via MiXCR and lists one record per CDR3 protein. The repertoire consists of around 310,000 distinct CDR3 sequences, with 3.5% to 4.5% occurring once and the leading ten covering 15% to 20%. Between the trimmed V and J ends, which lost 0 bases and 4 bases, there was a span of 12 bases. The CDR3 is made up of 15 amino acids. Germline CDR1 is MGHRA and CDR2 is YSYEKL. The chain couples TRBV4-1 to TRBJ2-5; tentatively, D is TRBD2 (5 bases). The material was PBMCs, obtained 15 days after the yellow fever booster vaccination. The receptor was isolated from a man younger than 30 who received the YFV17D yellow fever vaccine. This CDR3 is CASSQDSREAETQYF. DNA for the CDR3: TGCGCCAGCAGCCAAGATTCTCGGGAAGCAGAGACCCAGTACTTC.